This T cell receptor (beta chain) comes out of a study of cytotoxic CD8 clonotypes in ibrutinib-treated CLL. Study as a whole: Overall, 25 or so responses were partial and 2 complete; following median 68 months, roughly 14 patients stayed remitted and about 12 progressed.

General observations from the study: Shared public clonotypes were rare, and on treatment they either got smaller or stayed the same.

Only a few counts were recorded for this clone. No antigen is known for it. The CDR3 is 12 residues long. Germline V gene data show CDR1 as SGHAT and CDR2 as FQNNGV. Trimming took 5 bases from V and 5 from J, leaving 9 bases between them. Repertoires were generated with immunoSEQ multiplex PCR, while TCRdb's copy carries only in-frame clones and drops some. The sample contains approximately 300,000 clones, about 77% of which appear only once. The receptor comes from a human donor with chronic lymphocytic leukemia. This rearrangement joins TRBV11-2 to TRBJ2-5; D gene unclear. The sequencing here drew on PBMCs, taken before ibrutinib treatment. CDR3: CASSVGRETQYF. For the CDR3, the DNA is TGTGCCAGCAGCGTCGGACGGGAGACCCAGTACTTC.